This paragraph covers one T cell receptor (beta chain) sequence. This entry is derived from a study of blood T cell repertoires in COVID-19. This table comes from immunoSEQ multiplex PCR, and its TCRdb copy is limited to in-frame clones, with some not included. The table shows about 350,000 clones, with about 90% occurring only once. With 7 bases removed from V and 4 bases from J, the gap between germline ends came to 17 bases. The CDR3 runs 16 residues. Germline CDR1 reads LGHDT; CDR2 reads YNNKEL (reference sequence). Material for sequencing was PBMCs or T cells enriched from blood (not recorded which). This clonotype was sampled from a woman in her twenties or thirties who had recovered from COVID-19. The rearrangement links TRBV3-1 (or the pseudogene TRBV3-2) to TRBJ2-6; tentative D call: TRBD2 (5 bases). CDR3 DNA: TGTGCCAGCACCACCGGACTGCCTCTCGGGGCCAACGTCCTGACTTTC. Its protein is CASTTGLPLGANVLTF.